A selection of T cell receptor beta chains follows, all from one sample in a study of T cells in pancreatic ductal adenocarcinoma. Clones were read by immunoSEQ multiplex PCR, and TCRdb kept only the in-frame ones, dropping some. This table has 85,000 to 120,000 clones, roughly 95% appearing once. The specimen was PBMCs. These receptors were obtained from a human donor with pancreatic ductal adenocarcinoma. CDR3s include the opening cysteine and the closing phenylalanine or tryptophan. D genes are given only for firm matches. Clone size is given for some rows only: seen once, a few or many times, or a class if the clone is expanded.

j_call,v_call,clone_size,d_call,cdr3_nt,cdr3_aa
TRBJ1-2,TRBV5-4,NA,NA,TGTGCCAGCAGCTTGACAGGGTATGGCTACACCTTC,CASSLTGYGYTF
TRBJ2-3,TRBV30,NA,NA,TGTGCCTGGAGTGGGGGGGCAGATACGCAGTATTTT,CAWSGGADTQYF
TRBJ1-1,TRBV5-1,NA,TRBD1,TGCGCCAGCAGCTTTACGGGACAGGGGAACACTGAAGCTTTCTTT,CASSFTGQGNTEAFF
TRBJ2-3,TRBV28,NA,TRBD1,TGTGCCAGCAGTTTCCCGGGGACAGGGCCCAACACAGATACGCAGTATTTT,CASSFPGTGPNTDTQYF
TRBJ1-2,TRBV7-9,NA,NA,TGTGCCAGCAGGAAGGGGACAAGCTCAGTCTACACCTTC,CASRKGTSSVYTF
TRBJ2-1,TRBV5-4,once,NA,TGTGCCAGCAGCTTGTCGGGAAGTTTGTACAATGAGCAGTTCTTC,CASSLSGSLYNEQFF
TRBJ2-7,TRBV2,once,NA,TGTGCCAGCATTAGGTACAGAAACTACGAGCAGTACTTC,CASIRYRNYEQYF
TRBJ2-7,TRBV19,NA,TRBD1,TGTGCCAGTAGTACGGGACAGGACTACGAGCAGTACTTC,CASSTGQDYEQYF
TRBJ2-1,TRBV13,NA,NA,TGTGCCAGCAGCTTAACGCGACAGAGCTCCTACAATGAGCAGTTCTTC,CASSLTRQSSYNEQFF
TRBJ1-2,TRBV13,NA,NA,TGTGCCAGCCGGGGCTATGGCTACACCTTC,CASRGYGYTF
TRBJ2-6,TRBV29-1,NA,TRBD2,TGCAGTCCGACTAGCAGCTCTGGGGCCAACGTCCTGACTTTC,CSPTSSSGANVLTF
TRBJ1-5,TRBV6-5,NA,NA,TGTGCCAGCAGTTCGGACTGGAAGAATCAGCCCCAGCATTTT,CASSSDWKNQPQHF
TRBJ1-2,TRBV2,NA,TRBD1,TGTGCCAGCACGCAGGGCCGGACAGGGAACTATGGCTACACCTTC,CASTQGRTGNYGYTF
TRBJ2-1,TRBV7-8,NA,NA,TGTGCCAGCAGCTTAGACAGTTACAATGAGCAGTTCTTC,CASSLDSYNEQFF
TRBJ2-5,TRBV7-2,NA,NA,TGTGCCAGCAGTTCGTGGTTGGAGGAGACCCAGTACTTC,CASSSWLEETQYF
TRBJ2-1,TRBV2,NA,NA,TGTGCCAGCAGTGAGACAGGGAGGAATGAGCAGTTCTTC,CASSETGRNEQFF
TRBJ1-1,TRBV18,NA,TRBD1,TGTGCCAGCTCCGCGACAGGGCTCACTGAAGCTTTCTTT,CASSATGLTEAFF
TRBJ2-7,TRBV5-3,NA,TRBD1,TGTGCCAGAAGGGAAACAGGGGTATCCCCCTACGAGCAGTACTTC,CARRETGVSPYEQYF
TRBJ2-7,TRBV5-4,NA,NA,TGTGCCAGCCTTCAGGGACACCTTCCCCTCTACTACGAGCAGTACTTC,CASLQGHLPLYYEQYF
TRBJ1-1,TRBV7-2,NA,TRBD1,TGTGCCAGCAGCTTATGGACAGGATTAATGAACACTGAAGCTTTCTTT,CASSLWTGLMNTEAFF
TRBJ2-4,TRBV13,NA,NA,TGTGCCAGCAGCTTAGGCCGGCCCAATAACCCGGAGGAGTACTTC,CASSLGRPNNPEEYF
TRBJ1-3,TRBV29-1,NA,TRBD1,TGCAGCGTAGGGACAGCAAGAAGCTCTGGAAACACCATATATTTT,CSVGTARSSGNTIYF
TRBJ2-3,TRBV28,NA,TRBD1,TGTTCCACCTGGGACAGCTTAACAGATACGCAGTATTTT,CSTWDSLTDTQYF
TRBJ2-2,TRBV9,NA,NA,TGTGCCAGCAGCGTAGAGGGGACAACCCTGGTGGAGCTGTTTTTT,CASSVEGTTLVELFF
TRBJ2-5,TRBV11-2,NA,TRBD2,TGTGCCAGCAGCTTCCTAGCGGGAGATCCCCTCATGAAGACCCAGTACTTC,CASSFLAGDPLMKTQYF
TRBJ2-3,TRBV7-3,NA,TRBD2,TGTGCCAGCAGCTTGGGACTAGCGGGAGATACGCAGTATTTT,CASSLGLAGDTQYF
TRBJ2-2,TRBV7-2,NA,NA,TGTGCCAGCAGCTTAGCGCGGGCTTCCGGGGAGCTGTTTTTT,CASSLARASGELFF
TRBJ2-7,TRBV7-3,NA,TRBD2,TGTGCCAGCAGCCCCGGGGGGGGAGGGCCTTACGAGCAGTACTTC,CASSPGGGGPYEQYF
TRBJ2-3,TRBV6-6,NA,TRBD2,TGTGCCAGCAGGGATTCGGGACTAGACACAGATACGCAGTATTTT,CASRDSGLDTDTQYF
TRBJ2-4,TRBV5-1,NA,NA,TGCGCCAGCAGCGACTGGATGGGAAACATTCAGTACTTC,CASSDWMGNIQYF
TRBJ2-6,TRBV19,NA,TRBD2,TGTGCCAGTAGGACCGGGACTAGTCTTATCTTC,CASRTGTSLIF
TRBJ2-1,TRBV7-2,NA,NA,TGTGCCAGCAGCTTAAAGTCCAGCTCCTACAATGAGCAGTTCTTC,CASSLKSSSYNEQFF
TRBJ2-7,TRBV13,NA,NA,TGTGCCAGCACCGTACGGGATAGCTCCTACGAGCAGTACTTC,CASTVRDSSYEQYF